This T cell receptor (beta chain) emerged from a study of graft-versus-host responses after intestinal transplantation. Study-wide context: Grafts that recipients had were multivisceral, liver-intestinal, or isolated intestinal transplants. Overall study results and limits: Recipient marrow showed GvH clones, some seen first in ileum or blood.

V dropped 0 bases and J dropped 2; count of bases not matched to a gene: 8. Looked up from germline, CDR1 is LGHNA and CDR2 is YNFKEQ. The CDR3 loop spans 18 amino acids. Clones were read by immunoSEQ multiplex PCR, and TCRdb kept only the in-frame ones, dropping some. The sample carries over 70,000 clones, 90% recorded once. Remarks on this clone: The target antigen is unknown.

The specimen was unstimulated CD8+ T cells sorted from spleen or lymph node cells, collected before transplant. The receptor was derived from a human donor who was the organ donor for an intestinal transplant. J is TRBJ2-2 and V is TRBV4-2; 8 bases are a match to TRBD2. Here the CDR3 reads CASSQEPLAGSNTGELFF. CDR3 sequence (DNA): TGTGCCAGCAGCCAAGAACCATTAGCGGGGTCAAACACCGGGGAGCTGTTTTTT.